One sample yielded the 22 T cell receptor beta chains listed below, sequenced in a study of cytomegalovirus exposure and HLA in healthy donors. This PCR relied on a set of 60 Vbeta primers and 13 Jbeta primers. Sequencing was performed with immunoSEQ multiplex PCR; in TCRdb, only in-frame clones are kept and a portion is missing. The specimen's table records some 80,000 clones. Sequencing was carried out using PBMCs. These receptors were obtained from a man in his fifties or sixties in good health and CMV-seropositive.

The chain has TRBV6-5 and TRBJ2-5, with a possible D match to TRBD1 (6 bases). V shed 4 bases and J shed 2 bases, with 14 bases lying between them. From germline, CDR1 is MNHEY and CDR2 SVGAGI. The CDR3 runs to 15 residues. The DNA for the CDR3 is TGTGCCAGCAGTTCGCTACAGGGAGATCAAGAGACCCAGTACTTC. It is translated as CASSSLQGDQETQYF.

This sequence joins TRBV6-1 and TRBJ2-5, with 9 nucleotides matching TRBD1. V was pared by 1 base and J by 5 bases, with 5 bases of the junction left unmatched. This CDR3 spans 15 amino acids. Germline V lookup: CDR1 MNHNS, CDR2 SASEGT. The CDR3 loop is CASSEEDRGRETQYF. The CDR3 DNA is TGTGCCAGCAGTGAAGAGGACAGGGGACGGGAGACCCAGTACTTC.

The chain joins TRBV10-1 to TRBJ1-2, with a tentative D call TRBD1 (5 bases). Germline V gene sequence: CDR1 WNHNN, CDR2 SYGVQD (reference sequence). The CDR3 is made up of 13 amino acids. V lost 0 bases, J lost 10 bases, and 12 bases lay in between. The CDR3 DNA sequence: TGCGCCAGCAGTGAGTCGGCAGGGTTGAACTACACCTTC. Translation: CASSESAGLNYTF.

V is TRBV19 and J is TRBJ1-1; D uncertain. Germline V gives CDR1 LNHDA, CDR2 SQIVND (reference sequence). The CDR3 has 12 residues. Trimming removed 10 bases from V and 2 bases from J, with 11 bases in between. The CDR3 sequence: CATGSLNTEAFF. For the CDR3, the DNA is TGTGCCACCGGGAGCCTTAACACTGAAGCTTTCTTT. Drawing the rest from reference TRBV19 and TRBJ1-1, the complete variable domain is DGGITQSPKYLFRKEGQNVTLSCEQNLNHDAMYWYRQDPGQGLRLIYYSQIVNDFQKGDIAEGYSVSREKKESFPLTVTSAQKNPTAFYLCATGSLNTEAFFGQGTRLTVV.

The J gene is TRBJ1-2, the V gene TRBV12-5; D remains ambiguous. Germline V gives CDR1 LGHNT, CDR2 FRNRAP. V was cut by 2 bases and J by 7 bases, with 8 bases left in between. The CDR3 has 12 residues. The chain's CDR3 is CASGLLPGGYTF. In DNA form, the CDR3 reads TGTGCTAGTGGTTTGCTACCGGGTGGCTACACCTTC.

The chain has TRBV5-1 and TRBJ2-1; weak D call: TRBD1 (6 bases). Germline CDR1 SGHRS, CDR2 YFSETQ. The CDR3 runs 17 residues. V lost 0 bases to trimming and J lost 0 bases, with 13 bases between them. The CDR3 is CASSLATGSTSYNEQFF. The DNA for the CDR3 is TGCGCCAGCAGCTTGGCCACAGGGTCTACCTCCTACAATGAGCAGTTCTTC.

This chain uses TRBV7-2 with TRBJ2-3; D unclear. Germline assignment: CDR1 SGHTA and CDR2 FQGNSA. The CDR3 sequence is 13 residues long. The V end lost 2 bases, the J end lost 7 bases, and 10 bases lay between the germline ends. The CDR3 region is CASSLSSVYTQYF. CDR3 sequence (DNA): TGTGCCAGCAGCTTATCCTCGGTCTATACGCAGTATTTT.

The chain is built from TRBV4-2 and TRBJ2-1; D is possibly TRBD1 (6 bases). CDR1 is LGHNA and CDR2 is YNFKEQ in the germline V gene. The V gene lost 0 bases and the J gene lost 13 bases, with 16 bases spanning the gap. The CDR3 runs to 14 residues. DNA of the CDR3: TGTGCCAGCAGCCAAGATCCCAGACAGGATCCCCAGTTCTTC. Its translation: CASSQDPRQDPQFF.

The chain links TRBV2 to TRBJ2-7; TRBD2 aligns across 10 bases. The CDR3 contains 15 residues. Germline V lookup: CDR1 SNHLY, CDR2 FYNNEI. V shed 2 bases and J 2 bases; nucleotides not matched to a gene: 3. The DNA of the CDR3 is TGTGCCAGCAGTGAAAGGACTAGCGGTACCTACGAGCAGTACTTC. Translation gives CASSERTSGTYEQYF.

The V call is TRBV27, the J call TRBJ1-5; a weak D match, TRBD1 (5 bases). CDR1 is MNHEY and CDR2 is SMNVEV in the germline V gene (reference sequence). The CDR3 runs to 13 residues. The V and J ends lost 10 bases and 7 bases respectively, with 17 bases between them. Written as DNA, the CDR3 is TGTGCCACCAGGGCCGGGGTAGGGCAGCCCCAGCATTTT. Translated: CATRAGVGQPQHF.

This chain links TRBV2 with TRBJ2-7, with a tentative D call TRBD2 (6 bases). CDR1 and CDR2 from the germline V gene are SNHLY and FYNNEI. The V end was cut by 7 bases, the J end by 4 bases, with 11 bases between. The CDR3 has 12 amino acids. The CDR3 nucleotides are TGTGCCAGCAAGGGACTGGGTTACGAGCAGTACTTC. It translates to CASKGLGYEQYF.

V and J are TRBV6-5 and TRBJ2-4; the match to TRBD1 covers 8 bases. Germline CDR1 is MNHEY and CDR2 is SVGAGI. V lost 6 bases and J lost 8; bases outside the gene matches: 6. CDR3 length: 13 amino acids. DNA of the CDR3: TGTGCCAGCAGACAGGGGGTCCGAGACATTCAGTACTTC. It yields the protein CASRQGVRDIQYF.

CDR3 nucleotide sequence: TGTGCCAGCAGTTCCGGACAGGGGGAAATAAACACTGAAGCTTTCTTT. Protein: CASSSGQGEINTEAFF. V and J are TRBV27 and TRBJ1-1; 10 bases are shared with TRBD1. The CDR3 length is 16 residues. Per germline, CDR1 MNHEY and CDR2 SMNVEV (reference sequence). With V trimmed by 4 bases and J by 2 bases, 7 bases remained unmatched.

The chain couples TRBV29-1 to TRBJ1-1; TRBD1 is a possible D gene (5 bases). The V gene lost 4 bases and the J gene lost 1 base, with 7 bases spanning the gap. The CDR3 is 12 residues long. Looked up from germline, CDR1 is SQVTM and CDR2 is ANQGSEA. The CDR3 nucleotides read TGCAGCGTTGGGGGCGGGAACACTGAAGCTTTCTTT. Its translation is CSVGGGNTEAFF. The variable domain in full, completed from reference TRBV29-1 and TRBJ1-1, reads SAVISQKPSRDICQRGTSLTIQCQVDSQVTMMFWYRQQPGQSLTLIATANQGSEATYESGFVIDKFPISRPNLTFSTLTVSNMSPEDSSIYLCSVGGGNTEAFFGQGTRLTVV.

The genes are TRBV7-7 and TRBJ2-5; D possibly corresponds to TRBD1 (6 bases). Germline V CDR1 and CDR2: SSHAT, FNYEAQ (reference sequence). The germline V and J ends were trimmed by 5 bases and 4 bases, with 11 bases remaining between them. CDR3 size: 13 residues. This CDR3 reads CASSPGVGETQYF. The CDR3 region has the DNA TGTGCCAGCAGCCCAGGGGTGGGAGAGACCCAGTACTTC.

With respect to this clone: Given the absence of the conserved phenylalanine or tryptophan at the CDR3 end, a read error is likely. The DNA is left out, because the CDR3 cannot be placed on it with certainty; the CDR3 is given as TCRdb lists it. The rearrangement links TRBV11-2 to TRBJ1-1. Germline V gene data show CDR1 as SGHAT and CDR2 as FQNNGV. Both ends counted, the CDR3 spans 12 residues. The CDR3 region is CASSPYAARALY.

The chain's CDR3 is CASSLARNLSIYGYTF. CDR3 in DNA: TGTGCCAGCAGCTTAGCGCGGAACCTCTCGATCTATGGCTACACCTTC. The chain links TRBV7-9 to TRBJ1-2; D not certain. This CDR3 has 16 amino acids. CDR1 and CDR2 (germline): SEHNR, FQNEAQ (reference sequence). V lost 0 bases, J lost 4 bases, and 15 bases lay in between. Full variable domain (outside the CDR3, taken from reference TRBV7-9 and TRBJ1-2): DTGVSQNPRHKITKRGQNVTFRCDPISEHNRLYWYRQTLGQGPEFLTYFQNEAQLEKSRLLSDRFSAERPKGSFSTLEIQRTEQGDSAMYLCASSLARNLSIYGYTFGSGTRLTVV.

V and J are TRBV4-1 and TRBJ2-1, with D unresolved. Looked up from germline, CDR1 is MGHRA and CDR2 is YSYEKL. The CDR3 loop spans 16 amino acids. V gave up 1 base and J gave up 0 bases, with 10 bases separating them. The CDR3 sequence: CASSQGEASSYNEQFF. Written as DNA, the CDR3 is TGCGCCAGCAGCCAAGGTGAAGCTAGCTCCTACAATGAGCAGTTCTTC.

The chain recombines TRBV7-9 with TRBJ2-7; TRBD2 matches at 7 bases. V dropped 4 bases and J dropped 6; count of bases not matched to a gene: 3. Germline assignment: CDR1 SEHNR and CDR2 FQNEAQ (reference sequence). The CDR3 length is 12 residues. CDR3 amino acids: CASSWGGSEQYV. CDR3 DNA sequence: TGTGCCAGCAGCTGGGGCGGGAGCGAGCAGTACGTC.

J is TRBJ1-1 and V is TRBV6-1; D perhaps matches TRBD1 (5 bases). Germline lookup yields CDR1 MNHNS and CDR2 SASEGT. Trimming cost V 7 bases and J 3 bases, with 12 bases left between them. The CDR3 is made up of 13 amino acids. The CDR3 DNA reads TGTGCCAGCACCTTGACGGGGGACACTGAAGCTTTCTTT. Its protein is CASTLTGDTEAFF.

CDR3 protein: CASSLGDRGTEAFF. Written as DNA, the CDR3 is TGTGCCAGCAGTTTAGGGGACAGGGGGACTGAAGCTTTCTTT. The chain recombines TRBV28 with TRBJ1-1, with TRBD1 matching over 11 bases. CDR3 length: 14 residues. The trim removed 2 bases at V and 5 bases at J, leaving 1 base unmatched. Germline V gene lookup returns CDR1 MDHEN and CDR2 SYDVKM.

CDR3 sequence: CASRDRQGETQYF. The CDR3 DNA sequence: TGTGCCAGCAGGGACAGACAGGGAGAGACCCAGTACTTC. The rearrangement uses TRBV25-1 and TRBJ2-5; 7 bases fit TRBD1. Losses at the gene ends were 6 bases for V and 4 bases for J; bases not matched to a gene: 5. The CDR3 sequence is 13 residues long. Germline lookup yields CDR1 MGHDK and CDR2 SYGVNS. The full variable domain, rest sourced from reference TRBV25-1 and TRBJ2-5, is EADIYQTPRYLVIGTGKKITLECSQTMGHDKMYWYQQDPGMELHLIHYSYGVNSTEKGDLSSESTVSRIRTEHFPLTLESARPSHTSQYLCASRDRQGETQYFGPGTRLLVL.